The 27 T cell receptor beta chains listed next were all sequenced from one sample in a study of cytomegalovirus exposure and HLA in healthy donors (dated by TCRdb to the late 2010s). Libraries were prepared through the immunoSEQ multiplex PCR assay. For the multiplex PCR, a mixture combining 60 forward primers for TCR Vbeta segments and 13 reverse primers for TCR Jbeta segments was used. This immuneACCESS table, as held by TCRdb, lists in-frame sequences with V and J called but not all clones. Of the missing ones, under half trace to an unresolved V gene in checked studies; the others have no known cause. Recorded for this sample are more than 110,000 clones; more than 9.5% of them occurred a single time. 1.5% to 2% of the sample comes from the top ten. Sequencing was performed on PBMCs. These TCRs come from a man aged 45-65 years in good health and CMV-seronegative.

The sample holds a few counts of this clone. V is TRBV10-2 and J is TRBJ1-2, with TRBD1 identical over 11 bases. V was pared by 7 bases and J by 6 bases, with 10 bases of the junction left unmatched. Looked up from germline, CDR1 is WSHSY and CDR2 is SAAADI. CDR3 length equals 15 residues. The CDR3 nucleotides are TGCGCCAGCAATGACAGGGACAGGGGGAAGGATGGCTACACCTTC. Translating it yields CASNDRDRGKDGYTF.

There are a few counts of this clone. The V call is TRBV4-1, the J call TRBJ1-5; 7 nucleotides align to TRBD1. The CDR3 consists of 15 residues. With 0 bases clipped from V and 5 bases from J, the junction kept 4 bases outside the gene matches. Germline V gene data show CDR1 as MGHRA and CDR2 as YSYEKL. CDR3 DNA sequence: TGCGCCAGCAGCCAAGACCCAGGGGGGTATCAGCCCCAGCATTTT. Its protein product is CASSQDPGGYQPQHF.

This clone has just a few counts. V usage is TRBV6-6 and J usage is TRBJ1-1; D unresolved. V was clipped by 5 bases and J by 3 bases, with 4 bases between them. From germline, CDR1 is MNHNY and CDR2 SVGAGI (reference sequence). The CDR3 is 11 residues long. In nucleotides, the CDR3 is TGTGCCAGCAGTCGGGACACTGAAGCTTTCTTT. Residues: CASSRDTEAFF.

The chain links TRBV10-3 to TRBJ2-5; D gene uncertain. Germline CDR1 ENHRY, CDR2 SYGVKD. Deletions cut 3 bases from V and 2 bases from J, with 4 bases between. CDR3 length equals 12 residues. The CDR3 sequence is CAISEQQETQYF. The CDR3 DNA follows: TGTGCCATCAGTGAACAGCAAGAGACCCAGTACTTC.

This clone was detected a few times. The rearrangement links TRBV7-3 to TRBJ2-3; a possible D gene is TRBD1 (6 bases). In germline, CDR1 is SGHTA, CDR2 FQGTGA. Trimming removed 5 bases from V and 8 bases from J, with 20 bases in between. The CDR3 is 15 residues long. In nucleotides, the CDR3 is TGTGCCAGCAGCGAACCAGGGGATAGCAGACGTACGCAGTATTTT. It is translated as CASSEPGDSRRTQYF.

The rearrangement links TRBV18 to TRBJ1-5; 10 bases align to TRBD1. V lost 5 bases to trimming and J lost 7 bases; unmatched junction nucleotides: 8. Germline V lookup: CDR1 KGHSH, CDR2 LQKENI. The CDR3 covers 15 residues. The CDR3 loop reads CASSTGQGTGQPQHF. The CDR3, as DNA: TGTGCCAGCTCAACGGGACAGGGGACGGGGCAGCCCCAGCATTTT.

The chain joins TRBV6-1 to TRBJ1-2; perhaps TRBD1 as D (6 bases). CDR3 length: 13 residues. Per the germline V gene, CDR1 is MNHNS and CDR2 is SASEGT. With 7 bases removed from V and 8 bases from J, the gap between germline ends came to 17 bases. In DNA, the CDR3 is TGTGCCAGCAATAGGGACCAGACAGGCGGCTACACCTTC. This encodes CASNRDQTGGYTF.

This clone was picked up a small number of times. This chain connects TRBV27 to TRBJ2-7; D possibly corresponds to TRBD1 (5 bases). V gave up 6 bases and J gave up 0 bases, with 9 bases separating them. Germline V gene sequence: CDR1 MNHEY, CDR2 SMNVEV (reference sequence). The CDR3 has 13 residues. In DNA form, the CDR3 reads TGTGCCAGCAGGGGGCACAGCTCCTACGAGCAGTACTTC. This encodes CASRGHSSYEQYF.

V and J are TRBV29-1 and TRBJ2-2, with D perhaps matching TRBD2 (5 bases). This CDR3 is 12 amino acids long. Trimming removed 4 bases at V and 4 bases at J, with 7 bases between. CDR1 is SQVTM and CDR2 is ANQGSEA in the germline V gene. In nucleotides, the CDR3 is TGCAGCGTTGGCCGGGGCACCGGGGAGCTGTTTTTT. Its translation: CSVGRGTGELFF.

The chain recombines TRBV19 with TRBJ1-2; D ambiguous. Germline assignment: CDR1 LNHDA and CDR2 SQIVND (reference sequence). V was trimmed by 3 bases and J by 8 bases, leaving 13 bases between them. The CDR3 contains 13 residues. Here the CDR3 reads CASSIGPIVGYTF. The CDR3 DNA sequence: TGTGCCAGTAGTATTGGCCCCATCGTAGGCTACACCTTC.

The J gene is TRBJ1-4, the V gene TRBV11-2, with TRBD1 as a possible D gene (6 bases). The V end was cut by 5 bases, the J end by 0 bases, with 10 bases between. The CDR3 extends over 15 amino acids. Germline lookup yields CDR1 SGHAT and CDR2 FQNNGV. CDR3 bases: TGTGCCAGCAGCGTGGGGGACACAACTAATGAAAAACTGTTTTTT. Encoded protein: CASSVGDTTNEKLFF. Supplemented by reference TRBV11-2 and TRBJ1-4, the full variable domain reads EAGVAQSPRYKIIEKRQSVAFWCNPISGHATLYWYQQILGQGPKLLIQFQNNGVVDDSQLPKDRFSAERLKGVDSTLKIQPAKLEDSAVYLCASSVGDTTNEKLFFGSGTQLSVL.

This clone appeared a few times. The chain links TRBV2 to TRBJ2-3; TRBD2 matches 11 bases. Per germline, CDR1 SNHLY and CDR2 FYNNEI. The CDR3 length is 15 residues. Trimming removed 7 bases from V and 6 bases from J; junction bases left unmatched: 9. The CDR3 is CASKFSGGAPDTQYF. Written as DNA, the CDR3 is TGTGCCAGCAAATTTAGCGGGGGGGCCCCCGATACGCAGTATTTT. The complete variable domain, with remaining parts taken from reference TRBV2 and TRBJ2-3, reads EPEVTQTPSHQVTQMGQEVILRCVPISNHLYFYWYRQILGQKVEFLVSFYNNEISEKSEIFDDQFSVERPDGSNFTLKIRSTKLEDSAMYFCASKFSGGAPDTQYFGPGTRLTVL.

This clone was detected only a few times. The V and J genes are TRBV5-6 and TRBJ1-2; TRBD1 might be the D (6 bases). V lost 1 base and J 8 bases, leaving 12 bases between the germline ends. Germline V gives CDR1 SGHDT, CDR2 YYEEEE. CDR3 length: 13 residues. CDR3 DNA sequence: TGTGCCAGCAGCTTGTGGGGGGGCGGCGGCTACACCTTC. Amino acid sequence: CASSLWGGGGYTF.

The J gene is TRBJ1-1, the V gene TRBV13; no reliable D call. The CDR3 length is 13 residues. V lost 5 bases and J 0 bases, leaving 7 bases between the germline ends. CDR1 is PRHDT and CDR2 is FYEKMQ in the germline V gene (reference sequence). CDR3 DNA sequence: TGTGCCAGCAGCCCGTCCCTGAACACTGAAGCTTTCTTT. This codes for CASSPSLNTEAFF.

This clone occurred a few times. Other DNA sequences from this sample encode an identical CDR3 as well. V gene TRBV29-1 combines with J gene TRBJ2-7, with TRBD1 as a possible D gene (5 bases). This CDR3 region has 12 residues. The germline gives CDR1 SQVTM, CDR2 ANQGSEA. The ends were cut back, 4 bases at V and 5 bases at J, with 12 bases in the middle. The DNA of the CDR3 is TGCAGCGTTGTTTTAGGGGCGGACGAGCAGTACTTC. Translation: CSVVLGADEQYF.

V is TRBV6-5 and J is TRBJ1-1, with TRBD1 identical over 9 bases. The CDR3 contains 15 residues. V trimming: 6 bases; J trimming: 5 bases; junction bases outside the gene matches: 10. CDR1 and CDR2 from the germline V gene are MNHEY and SVGAGI. The chain's CDR3 is CASSQTGTGRTEAFF. For the CDR3, the DNA is TGTGCCAGCAGCCAAACAGGGACAGGGCGAACTGAAGCTTTCTTT.

As DNA, the CDR3 is TGTGCCAGCAGTGAATTCAGGGCAGCAGGGGCCAACGTCCTGACTTTC. Protein sequence: CASSEFRAAGANVLTF. J is TRBJ2-6 and V is TRBV25-1; a possible D gene is TRBD1 (5 bases). Germline loops: CDR1 MGHDK, CDR2 SYGVNS. Trimming left V 1 base short and J 4 bases short, with 11 bases between. The CDR3 runs 16 residues.

This chain uses TRBV28 with TRBJ2-5, with TRBD2 identical over 8 bases. From germline, CDR1 is MDHEN and CDR2 SYDVKM. The V and J ends lost 5 bases and 2 bases, in that order; junction bases with no gene match: 4. The CDR3 contains 14 residues. CDR3: CASSSGGDQETQYF. CDR3 DNA: TGTGCCAGCAGTAGCGGGGGAGATCAAGAGACCCAGTACTTC.

This clone has just a few counts. The rearrangement joins TRBV15 to TRBJ1-2; the D is unclear. The CDR3 runs 13 residues. Germline-derived CDR1 and CDR2 are LNHNV and YYDKDF (reference sequence). With 1 base removed from V and 3 bases from J, the gap between germline ends came to 6 bases. The CDR3 DNA sequence: TGTGCCACCAGCAGAGTAAATGACTATGGCTACACCTTC. It specifies CATSRVNDYGYTF.

This chain connects TRBV28 to TRBJ2-7; a weak D match, TRBD1 (6 bases). V dropped 11 bases and J dropped 3 bases, with 20 bases sitting between them. CDR1 is MDHEN and CDR2 is SYDVKM in the germline V gene. This CDR3 has 14 residues. CDR3 in DNA: TGTGCCGCCAGGGGAAGCGGATTCGGCTACGAGCAGTACTTC. Protein sequence: CAARGSGFGYEQYF. The full variable domain, its missing parts supplied by reference TRBV28 and TRBJ2-7, is DVKVTQSSRYLVKRTGEKVFLECVQDMDHENMFWYRQDPGLGLRLIYFSYDVKMKEKGDIPEGYSVSREKKERFSLILESASTNQTSMYLCAARGSGFGYEQYFGPGTRLTVT.

The V call is TRBV28, the J call TRBJ2-3; weak D call: TRBD2 (6 bases). CDR3 length equals 14 residues. Trimming cost V 9 bases and J 6 bases, with 19 bases left between them. Germline loops: CDR1 MDHEN, CDR2 SYDVKM. CDR3 coding DNA: TGTGCCAGTACCGCGGGACTGCGGATGGATACGCAGTATTTT. As protein: CASTAGLRMDTQYF.

The chain combines TRBV18 with TRBJ1-4, with D perhaps matching TRBD1 (5 bases). Looked up from germline, CDR1 is KGHSH and CDR2 is LQKENI. V was cut by 2 bases and J by 8 bases, with 18 bases left in between. The CDR3 length is 16 residues. CDR3 nucleotides: TGTGCCAGCTCACCAAGTCTCGGTCCAGGGCGCGAAAAACTGTTTTTT. Residues: CASSPSLGPGREKLFF.

This chain's CDR3 is CASSSTGGPTYEQYF. CDR3 nucleotides: TGTGCCAGCAGTTCCACAGGGGGCCCCACCTACGAGCAGTACTTC. The rearrangement uses TRBV28 and TRBJ2-7; 9 bases line up with TRBD1. With V trimmed by 4 bases and J by 2 bases, 6 bases remained unmatched. The CDR3 spans 15 residues. CDR1 and CDR2 (germline): MDHEN, SYDVKM.

This clone was seen a few times. This chain uses TRBV7-6 with TRBJ1-1; TRBD1 matches at 8 bases. With 5 bases clipped from V and 4 bases from J, the junction kept 12 bases outside the gene matches. CDR1 and CDR2 from the germline V gene are SGHVS and FNYEAQ. This CDR3 has 16 residues. Here the CDR3 DNA reads TGTGCCAGCAGCCCCGGACAGGGTCTGTTTACCACTGAAGCTTTCTTT. This codes for CASSPGQGLFTTEAFF.

This chain links TRBV28 with TRBJ2-7, with D possibly being TRBD2 (6 bases). V lost 6 bases and J 4 bases, leaving 22 bases between the germline ends. CDR1 and CDR2 from the germline V gene are MDHEN and SYDVKM. The CDR3 length is 16 residues. In DNA, the CDR3 is TGTGCCAGCAGCCAGGCCGGGGGAACTAACGCTTACGAGCAGTACTTC. Translating it yields CASSQAGGTNAYEQYF.

The sample holds a few counts of this clone. The chain links TRBV9 to TRBJ2-2; D possibly corresponds to TRBD1 (6 bases). This CDR3 spans 16 amino acids. Germline V gene sequence: CDR1 SGDLS, CDR2 YYNGEE. Trimming removed 2 bases at V and 3 bases at J, with 14 bases between. The CDR3 nucleotides read TGTGCCAGCAGCGTTAACAGGGTTGTGCACACCGGGGAGCTGTTTTTT. As protein: CASSVNRVVHTGELFF.

This clone showed up just a few times. This rearrangement joins TRBV18 to TRBJ2-2; 7 bases fit TRBD1. V was pared by 3 bases and J by 4 bases, with 11 bases of the junction left unmatched. Germline lookup yields CDR1 KGHSH and CDR2 LQKENI. The CDR3 contains 17 residues. CDR3 nucleotide sequence: TGTGCCAGCTCACCCAGCAACTCGAACAGGGGCACCGGGGAGCTGTTTTTT. Its translation: CASSPSNSNRGTGELFF.